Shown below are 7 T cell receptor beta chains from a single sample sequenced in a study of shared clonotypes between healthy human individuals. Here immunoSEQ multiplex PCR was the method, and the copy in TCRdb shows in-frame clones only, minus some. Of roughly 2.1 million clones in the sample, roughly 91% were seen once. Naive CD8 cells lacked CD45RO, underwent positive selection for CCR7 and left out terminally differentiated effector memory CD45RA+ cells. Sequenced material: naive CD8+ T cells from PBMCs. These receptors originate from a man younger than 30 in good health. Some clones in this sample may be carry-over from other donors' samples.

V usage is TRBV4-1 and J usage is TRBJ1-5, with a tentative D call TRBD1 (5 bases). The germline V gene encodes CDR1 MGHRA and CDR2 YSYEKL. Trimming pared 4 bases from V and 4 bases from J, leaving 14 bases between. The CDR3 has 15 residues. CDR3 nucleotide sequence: TGCGCCAGCAGCCTTTTCTCCCAGGGAAATCAGCCCCAGCATTTT. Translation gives CASSLFSQGNQPQHF.

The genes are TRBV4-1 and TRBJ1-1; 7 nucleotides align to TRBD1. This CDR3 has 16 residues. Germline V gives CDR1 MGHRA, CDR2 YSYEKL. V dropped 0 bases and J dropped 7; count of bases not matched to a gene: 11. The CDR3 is CASSQDKRGGDREAFF. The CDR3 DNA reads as TGCGCCAGCAGCCAAGATAAGAGAGGGGGCGATCGTGAAGCTTTCTTT.

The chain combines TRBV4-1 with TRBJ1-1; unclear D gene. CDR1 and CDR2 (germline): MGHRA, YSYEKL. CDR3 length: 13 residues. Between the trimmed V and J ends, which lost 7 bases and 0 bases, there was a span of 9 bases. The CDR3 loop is CASMGRLNTEAFF. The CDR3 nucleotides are TGCGCCAGCATGGGCAGGTTGAACACTGAAGCTTTCTTT.

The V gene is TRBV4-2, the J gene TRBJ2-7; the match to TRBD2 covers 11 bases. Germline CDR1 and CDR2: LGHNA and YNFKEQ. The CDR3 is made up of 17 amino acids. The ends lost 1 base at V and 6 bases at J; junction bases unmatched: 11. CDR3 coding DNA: TGTGCCAGCAGCCAAGTTACGGTAGCGGGAGGGCTTGGCGAGCAGTACTTC. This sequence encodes CASSQVTVAGGLGEQYF.

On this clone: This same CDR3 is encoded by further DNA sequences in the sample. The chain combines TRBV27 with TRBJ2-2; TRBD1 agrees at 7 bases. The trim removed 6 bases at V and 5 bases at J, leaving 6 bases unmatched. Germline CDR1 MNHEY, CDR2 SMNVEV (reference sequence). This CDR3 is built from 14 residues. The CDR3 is CASSLLQGTGELFF. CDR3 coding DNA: TGTGCCAGCAGCCTATTACAGGGGACCGGGGAGCTGTTTTTT.

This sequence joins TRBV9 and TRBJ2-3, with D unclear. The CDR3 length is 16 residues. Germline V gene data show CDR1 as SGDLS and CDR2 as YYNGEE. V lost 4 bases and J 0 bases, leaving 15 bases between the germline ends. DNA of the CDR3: TGTGCCAGCAGCCCCCAGTGGAGTCCTAGCACAGATACGCAGTATTTT. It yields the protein CASSPQWSPSTDTQYF.

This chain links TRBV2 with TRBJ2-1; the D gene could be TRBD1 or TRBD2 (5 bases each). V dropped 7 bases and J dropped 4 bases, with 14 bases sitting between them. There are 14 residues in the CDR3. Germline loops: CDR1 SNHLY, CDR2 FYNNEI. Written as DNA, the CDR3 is TGTGCCAGCAATCGGGGCCCGGTTTACAATGAGCAGTTCTTC. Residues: CASNRGPVYNEQFF.